The source of this T cell receptor (beta chain) is a study of graft-versus-host responses after intestinal transplantation. The protocol was immunoSEQ multiplex PCR, while the TCRdb copy is restricted to in-frame clones and leaves out a portion. This sample carries 90,000 to 95,000 clones, 91% of them seen once, and the ten largest clones take approximately 0.48%. As regards this clone: Its antigen is not known.

Germline CDR1 reads SGHAT; CDR2 reads FQNNGV. After removal of 3 bases from V and 3 bases from J, the junction contained 1 base not matched to a gene. This CDR3 has 14 amino acids. The receptor was derived from a human donor who received an intestinal transplant. V is TRBV11-2 and J is TRBJ1-1, with 10 bases fitting TRBD1. The source material was unstimulated CD8+ T cells sorted from spleen or lymph node cells, sampled before intestinal transplant. The CDR3 nucleotides are TGTGCCAGCAGCTTTGGGACAGGGGACACTGAAGCTTTCTTT. It translates to CASSFGTGDTEAFF.